This TCR beta chain was identified in a study of vaccination effects on CD4 cells after COVID-19. At the level of the study: Participants got two doses of BNT162b2 or mRNA-1273 vaccine. Findings of the study overall: Within healthy vaccinees, only 1 of 255 vaccine-induced clones displayed cross-reactivity with common cold coronaviruses. Missing from the study were early post-infection timepoints, and its convalescent patients were few.

Following culture for ten to eleven days, CD4+ T cells were isolated. Days 3 and 7 saw half the medium replaced with IL-2 medium. On this clone itself: Its target is unknown.

Repertoires were generated with immunoSEQ multiplex PCR, while TCRdb's copy carries only in-frame clones and drops some. The data contain tens of thousands of clones, approximately 67% of them singletons. The J segment lost 4 bases and the V segment lost 2 bases, leaving 8 bases of the junction unmatched. The CDR3 has 16 residues. Germline assignment: CDR1 GTSNPN and CDR2 SVGIG (reference sequence). V usage is TRBV30 and J usage is TRBJ2-5; the match to TRBD2 covers 12 bases. This specimen was CD4+ T cells from PBMCs cultured without peptide, taken before COVID-19 vaccination. The receptor's source is a human donor who received a COVID-19 vaccine. In DNA, the CDR3 is TGTGCCTGGAGTTATACGGGACTAGCGGGTTTAGAGACCCAGTACTTC. This translates into CAWSYTGLAGLETQYF.